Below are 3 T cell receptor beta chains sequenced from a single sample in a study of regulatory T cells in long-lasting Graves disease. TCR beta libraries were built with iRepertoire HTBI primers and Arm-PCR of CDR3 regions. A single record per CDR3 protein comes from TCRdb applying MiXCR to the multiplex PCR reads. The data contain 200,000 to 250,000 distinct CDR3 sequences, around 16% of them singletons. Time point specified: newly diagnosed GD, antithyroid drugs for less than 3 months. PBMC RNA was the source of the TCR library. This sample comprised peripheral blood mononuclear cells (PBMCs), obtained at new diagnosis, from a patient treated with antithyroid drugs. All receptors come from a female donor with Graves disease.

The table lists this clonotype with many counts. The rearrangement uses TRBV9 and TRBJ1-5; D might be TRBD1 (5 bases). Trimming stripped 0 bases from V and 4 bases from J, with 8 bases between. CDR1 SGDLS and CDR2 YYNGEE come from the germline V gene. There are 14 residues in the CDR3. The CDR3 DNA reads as TGTGCCAGCAGCGTAGACGGGGGGAATCAGCCCCAGCATTTT. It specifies CASSVDGGNQPQHF.

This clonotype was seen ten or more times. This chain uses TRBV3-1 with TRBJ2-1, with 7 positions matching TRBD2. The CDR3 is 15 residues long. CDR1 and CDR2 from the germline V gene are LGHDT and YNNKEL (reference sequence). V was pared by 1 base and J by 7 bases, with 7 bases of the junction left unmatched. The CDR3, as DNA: TGTGCCAGCAGCCAAGTTGGCGGGAGTCGTAATGAGCAGTTCTTC. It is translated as CASSQVGGSRNEQFF.

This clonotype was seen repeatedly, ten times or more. The CDR3 DNA is TGTGCCAGCAGCTTAGCGGGGGGGCTCTCCTACGAGCAGTACTTC. Protein: CASSLAGGLSYEQYF. The chain combines TRBV11-2 with TRBJ2-7; 8 bases align to TRBD2. CDR3 length: 15 amino acids. With 1 base clipped from V and 0 bases from J, the junction kept 2 bases outside the gene matches. Germline V gene sequence: CDR1 SGHAT, CDR2 FQNNGV.